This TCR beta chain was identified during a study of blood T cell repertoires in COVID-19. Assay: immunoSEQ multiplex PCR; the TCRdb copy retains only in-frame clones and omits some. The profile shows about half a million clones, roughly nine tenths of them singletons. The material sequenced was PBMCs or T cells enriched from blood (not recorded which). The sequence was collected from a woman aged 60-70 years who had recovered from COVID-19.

The CDR3 spells CASSDLREKLFF. In nucleotides, the CDR3 is TGTGCCAGCAGTGACCTTCGGGAAAAACTGTTTTTT. The genes are TRBV6-1 and TRBJ1-4; D gene ambiguous. Germline V gene sequence: CDR1 MNHNS, CDR2 SASEGT. The length of the CDR3 is 12 residues. V dropped 3 bases and J dropped 8 bases, with 7 bases sitting between them.